A single sample is the source of the 8 T cell receptor beta chains below, sequenced in a study of cytomegalovirus exposure and HLA in healthy donors. The PCR was carried out with 60 Vbeta primers and 13 Jbeta primers. Repertoires were generated with immunoSEQ multiplex PCR, while TCRdb's copy carries only in-frame clones and drops some. The sample yields 150,000 to 200,000 clones, roughly 80% seen once. Source material: PBMCs. These receptors were obtained from a woman under 30 in good health and CMV-seronegative.

This clone was seen only a few times. This chain connects TRBV5-1 to TRBJ2-1, with D hard to call. The CDR3 contains 14 residues. Trimming took off 0 bases at V and 6 bases at J, with 10 bases between the two ends. From germline, CDR1 is SGHRS and CDR2 YFSETQ. The CDR3 DNA reads TGCGCCAGCAGCTTGGAACTCTCGGGCAATGAGCAGTTCTTC. Translation: CASSLELSGNEQFF.

This chain joins TRBV7-9 and TRBJ2-3; the match to TRBD2 covers 8 bases. J was trimmed by 3 bases and V by 6 bases; bases with no gene match: 11. This CDR3 is 16 amino acids long. Germline V lookup: CDR1 SEHNR, CDR2 FQNEAQ (reference sequence). CDR3 DNA sequence: TGTGCCAGCAGATCAGCCGGGACTAGTTGGACAGATACGCAGTATTTT. This codes for CASRSAGTSWTDTQYF. The variable domain in full, completed from reference TRBV7-9 and TRBJ2-3, reads DTGVSQNPRHKITKRGQNVTFRCDPISEHNRLYWYRQTLGQGPEFLTYFQNEAQLEKSRLLSDRFSAERPKGSFSTLEIQRTEQGDSAMYLCASRSAGTSWTDTQYFGPGTRLTVL.

The chain joins TRBV27 to TRBJ2-5; 11 bases are a match to TRBD2. The DNA end lines up better with TRBJ2-7; the J call may be wrong. The CDR3 sequence is 17 residues long. Germline CDR1 is MNHEY and CDR2 is SMNVEV (reference sequence). The chain's CDR3 is CASSKTLGLADSYEQYF. The CDR3 DNA reads TGTGCCAGCAGTAAAACCCTGGGACTAGCGGACTCCTACGAGCAGTACTTC.

The chain employs TRBV6-5 and TRBJ2-3, with D possibly being TRBD2 (5 bases). The germline CDR1 and CDR2 sequences are MNHEY and SVGAGI. V was pared by 6 bases and J by 6 bases, with 19 bases between. This CDR3 comprises 15 residues. CDR3 protein: CASSHRLAPGDTQYF. The CDR3 nucleotides read TGTGCCAGCAGCCACCGACTGGCTCCGGGGGATACGCAGTATTTT.

The chain carries TRBV9 and TRBJ2-1, with 16 bases that match TRBD2. V shed 3 bases, J shed 4 bases, and the junction held 1 base outside the gene matches. Germline CDR1 is SGDLS and CDR2 is YYNGEE. The CDR3 contains 16 residues. For the CDR3, the DNA is TGTGCCAGCAGCGCGGGACTAGCGGGAGGGTACAATGAGCAGTTCTTC. Its protein product is CASSAGLAGGYNEQFF.

The chain employs TRBV20-1 and TRBJ1-1; TRBD1 agrees at 7 bases. CDR3 length: 11 residues. The J segment lost 7 bases and the V segment lost 5 bases, leaving 4 bases of the junction unmatched. Germline CDR1 and CDR2: DFQATT and SNEGSKA (reference sequence). In nucleotides, the CDR3 is TGCAGTGCTCCGGGACAGATTGAAGCTTTCTTT. Translating gives CSAPGQIEAFF.

V usage is TRBV18 and J usage is TRBJ2-3, with D possibly TRBD2 on 6 matching bases. Trimming removed 1 base at V and 4 bases at J, with 18 bases between. Germline lookup yields CDR1 KGHSH and CDR2 LQKENI. This CDR3 is built from 17 residues. CDR3 DNA: TGTGCCAGCTCACCACAGTACGGAGGGCCTCCGGCAGATACGCAGTATTTT. Translated: CASSPQYGGPPADTQYF.

The J gene is TRBJ2-3, the V gene TRBV6-5, with a weak D call TRBD1 (6 bases). Trimming pared 2 bases from V and 0 bases from J, leaving 9 bases between. The CDR3 length is 15 residues. The germline gives CDR1 MNHEY, CDR2 SVGAGI. The CDR3: CASSYGDKSTDTQYF. As DNA, the CDR3 is TGTGCCAGCAGTTACGGGGACAAAAGCACAGATACGCAGTATTTT.